A single sample gave rise to the 4 T cell receptor beta chains below, sequenced in a study of cytomegalovirus exposure and HLA in healthy donors. The PCR had 60 Vbeta and 13 Jbeta primers. Profiled with immunoSEQ multiplex PCR; TCRdb holds only in-frame clones, not every one. In the table there are about 100,000 clones, around three quarters of which are singletons. What was sequenced was PBMCs. Receptor source: a man in his thirties or forties in good health and CMV-seronegative.

The V gene is TRBV2, the J gene TRBJ2-7; D possibly corresponds to TRBD1 (6 bases). Trimming took off 4 bases at V and 2 bases at J, with 18 bases between the two ends. Germline values: CDR1 SNHLY, CDR2 FYNNEI. The CDR3 contains 16 residues. The CDR3 region is CASSVGQPHPTYEQYF. In nucleotides, the CDR3 is TGTGCCAGCAGTGTGGGACAACCCCACCCTACCTACGAGCAGTACTTC.

The rearrangement links TRBV5-6 to TRBJ2-5; D possibly corresponds to TRBD1 (6 bases). V was pared by 6 bases and J by 5 bases, with 17 bases between. The CDR3 extends over 14 amino acids. Germline-derived CDR1 and CDR2 are SGHDT and YYEEEE. The CDR3 protein is CASNTGPRGETQYF. The DNA for the CDR3 is TGTGCCAGCAATACAGGGCCGCGTGGGGAGACCCAGTACTTC.

V gene TRBV4-1 combines with J gene TRBJ1-2; TRBD1 is a possible D gene (5 bases). There are 15 residues in the CDR3. The V end lost 0 bases, the J end lost 1 base, and 9 bases lay between the germline ends. Looked up from germline, CDR1 is MGHRA and CDR2 is YSYEKL. The CDR3 spells CASSQDLGHNYGYTF. The CDR3 DNA sequence: TGCGCCAGCAGCCAAGATCTTGGACATAACTATGGCTACACCTTC.

The chain recombines TRBV12-5 with TRBJ2-1; D gene uncertain. Germline values: CDR1 LGHNT, CDR2 FRNRAP. The CDR3 length is 14 residues. V was clipped by 1 base and J by 3 bases, with 7 bases between them. CDR3 sequence: CASGLETSYNEQFF. CDR3 bases: TGTGCTAGTGGTTTGGAAACCAGCTACAATGAGCAGTTCTTC.